Sequencing of this TCR beta chain was carried out in a study of beta chain features in type 1 diabetes. Overall study context: When patients were set against healthy donors, age, gender and cell yields were similar.

Only one heparinised blood draw was taken per donor, and its volume averaged about 120 mL. General study results and limits: Sequencing the cDNA could make cells with high TCR expression show up more than they should.

This clone turned up a few times. Its antigen is not identified. The investigators reverse transcribed all of the isolated RNA, so they sequenced expressed TCRB transcripts. Sequenced naive, central memory and regulatory T cell samples produced an average of approximately 3.5 million reads. Profiling relied on immunoSEQ multiplex PCR, and the TCRdb table lists in-frame clones only, not all of them. Here the sample spans 900,000 or so clones, about 17% being singletons. The CDR3 contains 16 residues. V gave up 4 bases and J gave up 7 bases; unmatched junction bases: 6. Germline CDR1 SGHRS, CDR2 YFSETQ. The rearrangement joins TRBV5-1 to TRBJ2-2; TRBD2 aligns across 14 bases. The origin of this receptor is a woman aged 18-29 years in good health. The material sequenced was naive CD4+ T cells from blood. This CDR3 reads CASSRGLAGGYGELFF. For the CDR3, the DNA is TGCGCCAGCAGCCGCGGACTAGCGGGAGGATACGGGGAGCTGTTTTTT.